Listed below are T cell receptor beta chains from one sample, sequenced in a study of T cells in Graves' hyperthyroidism and ophthalmopathy. TCRdb reprocessed the multiplex PCR reads with MiXCR, giving one entry per CDR3 protein. Among more than 550,000 distinct CDR3 sequences, about 18% were seen once, and the ten largest hold roughly a sixth. The sequencing sample was made of blood. These receptors originate from a man between 45 and 60 years old with Graves' hyperthyroidism. Each CDR3 is given with its conserved first and last residue. A D gene is named only where the DNA matches it firmly. Size values are once, few and many counts, or a class for expanded clones, and some rows have none.

cdr3_length: 14
j_call: TRBJ2-7
d_call: .
v_call: TRBV9
clone_size: many
cdr3_nt: TGTGCCAGCAGCGTAGACTCGGGGTCCTACGAGCAGTACTTC
cdr3_aa: CASSVDSGSYEQYF

cdr3_length: 19
j_call: TRBJ2-7
d_call: TRBD2
v_call: TRBV5-1
clone_size: .
cdr3_nt: TGCGCCAGCAGCTTCCCTTCCCCCGGACTAGCGGGCGGGACCTACGAGCAGTACTTC
cdr3_aa: CASSFPSPGLAGGTYEQYF

cdr3_length: 12
j_call: TRBJ2-3
d_call: .
v_call: TRBV29-1
clone_size: many
cdr3_nt: TGCAGCGTCGAGGGTGAGGCAGATACGCAGTATTTT
cdr3_aa: CSVEGEADTQYF

cdr3_length: 15
j_call: TRBJ1-2
d_call: TRBD1
v_call: TRBV30
clone_size: many
cdr3_nt: TGTGCCTGGAGACGCCAAGGGGGCGCGGGCTATGGCTACACCTTC
cdr3_aa: CAWRRQGGAGYGYTF

cdr3_length: 13
j_call: TRBJ2-3
d_call: .
v_call: TRBV29-1
clone_size: .
cdr3_nt: TGCAGCGTTGACAGTACTAGCACAGATACGCAGTATTTT
cdr3_aa: CSVDSTSTDTQYF

cdr3_length: 17
j_call: TRBJ2-2
d_call: TRBD1
v_call: TRBV4-1
clone_size: .
cdr3_nt: TGCGCCAGCAGCCACGGCATGACAGGGATCAACACCGGGGAGCTGTTTTTT
cdr3_aa: CASSHGMTGINTGELFF

cdr3_length: 16
j_call: TRBJ2-1
d_call: TRBD1
v_call: TRBV27
clone_size: many
cdr3_nt: TGTGCCAGCAGAAACCACGGGACAGGGGGCTTCAATGAGCAGTTCTTC
cdr3_aa: CASRNHGTGGFNEQFF

cdr3_length: 15
j_call: TRBJ2-3
d_call: TRBD2
v_call: TRBV29-1
clone_size: .
cdr3_nt: TGCAGCGTTTCCAGGCTAGCGGGGGACACAGATACGCAGTATTTT
cdr3_aa: CSVSRLAGDTDTQYF

cdr3_length: 13
j_call: TRBJ1-2
d_call: .
v_call: TRBV7-2
clone_size: many
cdr3_nt: TGTGCCAGCAGCTTAACAGGGATTAATGGCTACACCTTC
cdr3_aa: CASSLTGINGYTF

cdr3_length: 14
j_call: TRBJ2-2
d_call: TRBD2
v_call: TRBV6-2/TRBV6-3
clone_size: .
cdr3_nt: TGTGCCAGCAGTGACCGACTAGCAACCGGGGAGCTGTTTTTT
cdr3_aa: CASSDRLATGELFF

cdr3_length: 13
j_call: TRBJ2-1
d_call: .
v_call: TRBV11-2
clone_size: .
cdr3_nt: TGTGCCAGCAGCAACTTCTATAACAATGAGCAGCTCTTC
cdr3_aa: CASSNFYNNEQLF

cdr3_length: 17
j_call: TRBJ2-7
d_call: TRBD2
v_call: TRBV4-1
clone_size: .
cdr3_nt: TGCGCCAGCAGCCAAACCCCGGGAGGTAGCGGGAGCTACGAGCAGTACTTC
cdr3_aa: CASSQTPGGSGSYEQYF

cdr3_length: 13
j_call: TRBJ1-1
d_call: .
v_call: TRBV5-1
clone_size: .
cdr3_nt: TGCGCCAGCAGCCGCCGGGACAATTCTGAAGCTTTCTTT
cdr3_aa: CASSRRDNSEAFF

cdr3_length: 13
j_call: TRBJ1-5
d_call: .
v_call: TRBV12-3/TRBV12-4
clone_size: .
cdr3_nt: TGTGCCAGCGCGACGCAGGAAGATCAGCCCCAGCATTTT
cdr3_aa: CASATQEDQPQHF

cdr3_length: 14
j_call: TRBJ1-1
d_call: .
v_call: TRBV7-9
clone_size: few
cdr3_nt: TGTGCCAGCAGCTACGGGACACAGAACACTGAAGCTTTCTTT
cdr3_aa: CASSYGTQNTEAFF

cdr3_length: 16
j_call: TRBJ2-5
d_call: .
v_call: TRBV11-2
clone_size: many
cdr3_nt: TGTGCCAGCAGCTTAGGATTCAACCCTACCCAAGAGACCCAGTACTTC
cdr3_aa: CASSLGFNPTQETQYF

cdr3_length: 15
j_call: TRBJ1-5
d_call: .
v_call: TRBV24-1
clone_size: many
cdr3_nt: TGTGCCACCAGTGATAGCAGGGTATTCGATCAGCCCCAGCATTTT
cdr3_aa: CATSDSRVFDQPQHF

cdr3_length: 17
j_call: TRBJ1-6
d_call: .
v_call: TRBV13
clone_size: .
cdr3_nt: TGTGCCAGCAGCTCAAGATCCGGGCCGCAGAACGATTCACCCCTCCACTTT
cdr3_aa: CASSSRSGPQNDSPLHF

cdr3_length: 15
j_call: TRBJ2-1
d_call: TRBD2
v_call: TRBV20-1
clone_size: few
cdr3_nt: TGCAGTGCCCCTTCGGCTAGCGGGAGGCCCCATGAGCAGTTCTTC
cdr3_aa: CSAPSASGRPHEQFF

cdr3_length: 16
j_call: TRBJ2-1
d_call: TRBD2
v_call: TRBV11-2
clone_size: many
cdr3_nt: TGTGCCAGCAGCTCCTACAAGCGGGGAAGGAAGAATGAGCAGTTCTTC
cdr3_aa: CASSSYKRGRKNEQFF

cdr3_length: 15
j_call: TRBJ2-2
d_call: TRBD1
v_call: TRBV6-1
clone_size: many
cdr3_nt: TGTGCCAGCAGTGAAAGGACAGGGTACTCCGGGGAGCTGTTTTTT
cdr3_aa: CASSERTGYSGELFF

cdr3_length: 16
j_call: TRBJ2-7
d_call: .
v_call: TRBV28
clone_size: many
cdr3_nt: TGTGCCAGCAGTTCTCAAACCCCGGAGGAACTCTACGAGCAGTACTTC
cdr3_aa: CASSSQTPEELYEQYF

cdr3_length: 14
j_call: TRBJ2-7
d_call: TRBD1
v_call: TRBV6-5
clone_size: many
cdr3_nt: TGTGCCAGCAGTTACTCGATGGCAGGGGGCGAGCAGTACTTC
cdr3_aa: CASSYSMAGGEQYF

cdr3_length: 12
j_call: TRBJ2-5
d_call: .
v_call: TRBV27
clone_size: many
cdr3_nt: TGTGCCAGCGGACTGTATCGAGAGACCCAGTACTTC
cdr3_aa: CASGLYRETQYF

cdr3_length: 13
j_call: TRBJ2-3
d_call: .
v_call: TRBV30
clone_size: many
cdr3_nt: TGTGCCTGGAAAAAAGGCCCTCAAGATACGCAGTATTTT
cdr3_aa: CAWKKGPQDTQYF

cdr3_length: 14
j_call: TRBJ1-1
d_call: .
v_call: TRBV5-1
clone_size: .
cdr3_nt: TGCGCCAGCAGCGTATGGGGGCGGGAGACTGAAGCTTTCTTT
cdr3_aa: CASSVWGRETEAFF

cdr3_length: 15
j_call: TRBJ2-2
d_call: TRBD2
v_call: TRBV5-1
clone_size: many
cdr3_nt: TGCGCCAGCCAACTAGCGGGAGGGTTGACCGGGGAGCTGTTTTTT
cdr3_aa: CASQLAGGLTGELFF